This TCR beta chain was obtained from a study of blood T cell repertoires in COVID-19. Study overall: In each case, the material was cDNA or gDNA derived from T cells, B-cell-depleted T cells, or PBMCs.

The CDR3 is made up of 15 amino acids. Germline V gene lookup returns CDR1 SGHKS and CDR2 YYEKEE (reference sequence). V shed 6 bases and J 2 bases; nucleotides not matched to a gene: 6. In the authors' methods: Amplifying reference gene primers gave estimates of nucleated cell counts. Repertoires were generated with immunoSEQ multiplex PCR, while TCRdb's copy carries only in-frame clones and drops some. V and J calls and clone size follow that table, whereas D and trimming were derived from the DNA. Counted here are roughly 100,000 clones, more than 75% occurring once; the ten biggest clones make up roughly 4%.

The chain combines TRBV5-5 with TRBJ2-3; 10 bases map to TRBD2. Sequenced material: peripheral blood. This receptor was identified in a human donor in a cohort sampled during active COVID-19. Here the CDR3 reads CASKELAGNTDTQYF. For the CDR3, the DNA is TGTGCCAGCAAGGAACTAGCGGGGAACACAGATACGCAGTATTTT.